The rows below give T cell receptor beta chains drawn from one sample of a study of blood T cell repertoires in COVID-19. The protocol was immunoSEQ multiplex PCR, while the TCRdb copy is restricted to in-frame clones and leaves out a portion. This sample has a few hundred thousand clones, with around 87% found just once. The source material was PBMCs or T cells enriched from blood (not recorded which). These receptors all stem from a man aged 18 to 35 who had recovered from COVID-19. Each CDR3 is given with its conserved first and last residue. The D gene is left open where the match is weak. Size is omitted from some rows. Given values are once, few, many or a class for expanded clones.

TRBD1	TRBV7-9	TRBJ1-5	NA	CASSPGTGNQPQHF	TGTGCCAGCAGCCCGGGGACAGGCAATCAGCCCCAGCATTTT
TRBD1	TRBV24-1	TRBJ2-7	NA	CATSDPGTGNYEQYF	TGTGCCACCAGTGACCCCGGGACAGGGAACTACGAGCAGTACTTC
NA	TRBV29-1	TRBJ2-1	NA	CSAEGGLGTYNEQFF	TGCAGCGCTGAAGGCGGACTCGGGACCTACAATGAGCAGTTCTTC
NA	TRBV2	TRBJ1-1	few	CASSEVQTGTEAFF	TGTGCCAGCAGTGAGGTCCAGACGGGGACTGAAGCTTTCTTT
NA	TRBV3-1/TRBV3-2	TRBJ2-7	NA	CASSQGAGHYEQYF	TGTGCCAGCAGCCAAGGGGCAGGACACTACGAGCAGTACTTC
TRBD2	TRBV12-3/TRBV12-4	TRBJ2-7	NA	CASSFGAGWYF	TGTGCCAGCAGTTTCGGAGCGGGATGGTACTTC
NA	TRBV19	TRBJ2-1	NA	CASSPSGLEQFF	TGTGCCAGTTCCCCCTCAGGATTAGAGCAGTTCTTC
NA	TRBV27	TRBJ1-2	once	CASSQGNGYTF	TGTGCCAGCAGTCAGGGAAATGGCTACACCTTC
NA	TRBV18	TRBJ2-3	NA	CASSPFESLAYAGTDTQYF	TGTGCCAGCTCACCGTTCGAATCCTTAGCGTACGCGGGCACAGATACGCAGTATTTT
NA	TRBV19	TRBJ2-1	NA	CASSSRGRDEQFF	TGTGCCAGTAGTTCCAGAGGCCGTGATGAGCAGTTCTTC
TRBD2	TRBV4-3	TRBJ2-1	NA	CASSQVDSGRANEQFF	TGCGCCAGCAGCCAAGTTGATAGCGGGAGAGCTAATGAGCAGTTCTTC
TRBD2	TRBV7-2	TRBJ2-3	NA	CASSLTSGSTDTQYF	TGTGCCAGCAGCCTAACTAGCGGGAGCACAGATACGCAGTATTTT
NA	TRBV5-1	TRBJ1-2	NA	CASSPHGGDYNYGYTF	TGCGCCAGCAGCCCGCATGGGGGGGACTATAACTATGGCTACACCTTC
NA	TRBV24-1	TRBJ1-2	NA	CATRLRFDGYTF	TGTGCCACCAGGTTGCGGTTTGATGGCTACACCTTC
NA	TRBV5-4	TRBJ1-5	NA	CASSLGGSNQPQHF	TGTGCCAGCAGCTTGGGAGGGAGCAATCAGCCCCAGCATTTT
NA	TRBV9	TRBJ2-7	NA	CASKNRTTPTREDLTSSYEQYF	TGTGCCAGCAAAAACCGAACGACGCCCACGCGGGAAGATTTAACCAGTTCCTACGAGCAGTACTTC
NA	TRBV28	TRBJ2-7	NA	CASSLSGGISYEQYF	TGTGCCAGCAGTTTAAGCGGCGGGATTTCCTACGAGCAGTACTTC
NA	TRBV5-1	TRBJ1-4	NA	CASSPGGSNEKLFF	TGCGCCAGCAGCCCCGGGGGATCTAATGAAAAACTGTTTTTT
TRBD1	TRBV2	TRBJ1-2	NA	CASSYGQGKSNYGYTF	TGTGCCAGCAGTTACGGACAGGGGAAGTCTAACTATGGCTACACCTTC
NA	TRBV19	TRBJ1-2	NA	CASSQSGTYYGYTF	TGTGCCAGTAGTCAGTCCGGGACATACTATGGCTACACCTTC
TRBD1	TRBV25-1	TRBJ1-3	NA	CASSGDSSGNTIYF	TGTGCCAGCAGTGGGGACAGCTCTGGAAACACCATATATTTT
TRBD1	TRBV7-2	TRBJ2-2	NA	CASRGDRGTGELFF	TGTGCCAGCCGTGGGGACAGGGGGACCGGGGAGCTGTTTTTT
TRBD2	TRBV7-2	TRBJ2-7	NA	CASSYGGNEQYF	TGTGCCAGCAGCTACGGGGGGAACGAGCAGTACTTC
NA	TRBV27	TRBJ2-7	NA	CASSLISSSGAYEQYF	TGTGCCAGCAGTTTAATATCTAGTAGCGGAGCATACGAGCAGTACTTC
TRBD1	TRBV5-1	TRBJ1-1	NA	CASSLEQGLGTEAFF	TGCGCCAGCAGCTTGGAACAGGGGTTGGGCACTGAAGCTTTCTTT
NA	TRBV5-6	TRBJ1-5	NA	CASSLGQNQPQHF	TGTGCCAGCAGCTTAGGACAGAATCAGCCCCAGCATTTT
TRBD2	TRBV29-1	TRBJ2-3	NA	CSAGTGLAGGLADTQYF	TGCAGCGCAGGAACGGGACTAGCGGGAGGGTTAGCAGATACGCAGTATTTT
TRBD1	TRBV27	TRBJ2-7	NA	CASSSGQGYEQYF	TGTGCCAGCAGCTCGGGACAGGGCTACGAGCAGTACTTC
NA	TRBV30	TRBJ1-6	NA	CAWSGGLSLASPLHF	TGTGCCTGGAGTGGGGGACTTAGTTTGGCTTCACCCCTCCACTTT
TRBD2	TRBV4-3	TRBJ2-5	NA	CASSQDAAGGFETQYF	TGCGCCAGCAGCCAAGACGCGGCGGGAGGTTTTGAGACCCAGTACTTC
NA	TRBV6-5	TRBJ2-5	NA	CASSSDSLLQETQYF	TGTGCCAGCAGTTCAGACAGCCTACTCCAAGAGACCCAGTACTTC
NA	TRBV5-4	TRBJ1-6	NA	CASRVGVASPLHF	TGTGCCAGCAGAGTAGGGGTAGCCTCACCCCTCCACTTT
TRBD1	TRBV27	TRBJ1-6	few	CASSPTGNSPLHF	TGTGCCAGCAGTCCGACAGGGAATTCACCCCTCCACTTT
NA	TRBV28	TRBJ1-2	NA	CASSQMQGYGYTF	TGTGCCAGCAGCCAAATGCAGGGTTACGGCTACACCTTC
TRBD2	TRBV7-6	TRBJ2-1	once	CASSLAALAVYNEQFF	TGTGCCAGCAGCTTAGCAGCGCTAGCGGTATACAATGAGCAGTTCTTC
TRBD2	TRBV9	TRBJ2-7	once	CASSVVSGGEQYF	TGTGCCAGCAGCGTAGTGTCGGGGGGCGAGCAGTACTTC
NA	TRBV12-3/TRBV12-4	TRBJ1-2	NA	CASSLPRIYGYTF	TGTGCCAGCAGTTTGCCGAGAATCTATGGCTACACCTTC
NA	TRBV9	TRBJ1-2	NA	CASSVTGGAVSYGYTF	TGTGCCAGCAGCGTAACCGGGGGAGCGGTGAGCTATGGCTACACCTTC
NA	TRBV7-9	TRBJ1-2	NA	CASSLSIRGAYGYTF	TGTGCCAGCAGCTTGAGTATCCGGGGGGCCTATGGCTACACCTTC
TRBD1	TRBV28	TRBJ1-3	NA	CASSSGQGDTIYF	TGTGCCAGCAGTTCGGGACAGGGGGACACCATATATTTT
TRBD1	TRBV13	TRBJ1-1	NA	CASSWDRRNTEAFF	TGTGCCAGCAGCTGGGACAGGCGGAACACTGAAGCTTTCTTT
NA	TRBV3-1/TRBV3-2	TRBJ1-3	NA	CASSRLGTTGNTIYF	TGTGCCAGCAGCCGACTCGGGACAACTGGAAACACCATATATTTT
TRBD1	TRBV19	TRBJ2-2	NA	CASSDSRDRGYSTGELFF	TGTGCCAGTAGCGACAGCCGGGACAGGGGTTATAGTACCGGGGAGCTGTTTTTT
NA	TRBV20-1	TRBJ1-3	NA	CSTQLGNTIYF	TGCAGTACCCAACTGGGAAACACCATATATTTT
TRBD1	TRBV6-1	TRBJ1-6	NA	CASSETDRGHGSYNSPLHF	TGTGCCAGCAGTGAAACAGACAGGGGGCATGGGTCCTATAATTCACCCCTCCACTTT
NA	TRBV28	TRBJ1-1	NA	CASSLSLSGNTEAFF	TGTGCCAGCAGTTTATCCCTCAGTGGGAACACTGAAGCTTTCTTT
TRBD2	TRBV9	TRBJ2-1	NA	CASTHGSGGANEQFF	TGTGCCAGCACCCACGGTAGCGGGGGGGCCAATGAGCAGTTCTTC
NA	TRBV28	TRBJ1-4	NA	CASRGAGTGRGTTNEKLFF	TGTGCCAGCAGGGGGGCCGGGACCGGAAGAGGGACAACTAATGAAAAACTGTTTTTT
NA	TRBV24-1	TRBJ2-5	NA	CATPMGELAQRETQYF	TGTGCCACCCCAATGGGAGAACTAGCCCAGAGGGAGACCCAGTACTTC
TRBD1	TRBV7-9	TRBJ1-2	NA	CASSSRQGAKNYGYTF	TGTGCCAGCAGCTCGCGTCAGGGGGCAAAGAACTATGGCTACACCTTC
NA	TRBV15	TRBJ1-2	NA	CATSTVRRAGSDDNYGYTF	TGTGCCACCAGCACAGTCCGTCGGGCAGGGTCTGATGATAACTATGGCTACACCTTC
TRBD1	TRBV28	TRBJ1-6	NA	CASRPTGNSPLHF	TGTGCCAGCAGACCGACAGGGAACTCACCCCTCCACTTT
NA	TRBV19	TRBJ1-6	NA	CASSISPGAGSPLHF	TGTGCCAGTAGTATTTCGCCAGGGGCAGGTTCACCCCTCCACTTT
NA	TRBV24-1	TRBJ1-3	NA	CATSDPGGGGNTIYF	TGTGCCACCAGTGACCCCGGGGGGGGAGGAAACACCATATATTTT